These T cell receptor beta chains were read from a single sample in a study of blood T cell repertoires in COVID-19. Using immunoSEQ multiplex PCR, the repertoire was profiled, and TCRdb retains in-frame clones only, with some absent. The sample carries fewer than 250,000 clones, about 86% recorded once. The sequenced sample consisted of peripheral blood. The receptors were sampled from a man between 45 and 60 years old with active or convalescent COVID-19. Both conserved end residues are part of each CDR3. The D gene is left open where the match is weak. Clone size is given for some rows only: seen once, a few or many times, or a class if the clone is expanded.

V	D	J	size	DNA	CDR3
TRBV4-3	TRBD1	TRBJ1-4	NA	TGCGCCAGCAGCCAAGTACAGGGGGGGAATGAAAAACTGTTTTTT	CASSQVQGGNEKLFF
TRBV6-6	NA	TRBJ1-1	NA	TGTGCCAGCAGTTACGGGGCCTCTGAAGCTTTCTTT	CASSYGASEAFF
TRBV27	NA	TRBJ1-1	NA	TGTGCCAGCAGTTTATTTCCGGGGTCGAACACTGAAGCTTTCTTT	CASSLFPGSNTEAFF
TRBV4-3	NA	TRBJ2-3	NA	TGCGCCAGCAGCCAAGAAGTTGGCCCAAAGAGCACAGATACGCAGTATTTT	CASSQEVGPKSTDTQYF
TRBV14	NA	TRBJ2-3	NA	TGTGCCAGCAGCCAAGTAGGAGGTAGGCCAGATACGCAGTATTTT	CASSQVGGRPDTQYF
TRBV5-5	NA	TRBJ2-7	NA	TGTGCCAGCAGCTTGGAGGGGGGGGGCGACGAGCAGTACTTC	CASSLEGGGDEQYF
TRBV6-2/TRBV6-3	NA	TRBJ1-5	NA	TGTGCCAGCAGCCAGGCTCGATCGGGGGGTAGACAGCCCCAGCATTTT	CASSQARSGGRQPQHF
TRBV11-3	NA	TRBJ2-3	NA	TGTGCCAGCAGCTTAGACGGGAACACAGATACGCAGTATTTT	CASSLDGNTDTQYF
TRBV4-3	NA	TRBJ1-2	NA	TGCGCCAGTTCTCCAGGGCGCCGCAACTATGGCTACACCTTC	CASSPGRRNYGYTF
TRBV4-3	TRBD2	TRBJ2-7	NA	TGCGCCAGCAGCCAGGGGACTAGCGGTTTATCCTACGAGCAGTACTTC	CASSQGTSGLSYEQYF
TRBV27	NA	TRBJ1-1	NA	TGTGCCACCAAGGCAGGGGTGGGGGCAAGCGTGAACACTGAAGCTTTCTTT	CATKAGVGASVNTEAFF
TRBV9	NA	TRBJ2-2	NA	TGTGCCAGCAGCGTAGGGCCCACCGGGGAGCTGTTTTTT	CASSVGPTGELFF
TRBV9	TRBD1	TRBJ1-1	NA	TGTGCCAGCACCAAGGGGGAGGGACAGGGGCTGAACACTGAAGCTTTCTTT	CASTKGEGQGLNTEAFF
TRBV6-1	NA	TRBJ2-3	NA	TGTGCCAGCAGTGAAGCGCCGCAGACAGTAAAGCAGTATTTT	CASSEAPQTVKQYF
TRBV19	NA	TRBJ1-5	once	TGTGCCAGTAGTATAGGAGGCAGATCGAGATATGATCAGCCCCAGCATTTT	CASSIGGRSRYDQPQHF
TRBV7-9	NA	TRBJ2-7	NA	TGTGCCAGCAGCTTAGGCGATGACAGGAGCGACGAGCAGTACTTC	CASSLGDDRSDEQYF
TRBV5-1	NA	TRBJ2-7	NA	TGCGCCAGCAGCCCCGATGAGTGGTCAGGGGGGAACGAGCAGTACTTC	CASSPDEWSGGNEQYF
TRBV5-1	TRBD2	TRBJ2-7	once	TGCGCCAGCAGCTTGAGGGGTAGCGGGAGCGACGAGCAGTACTTC	CASSLRGSGSDEQYF
TRBV3-1/TRBV3-2	TRBD2	TRBJ2-1	many	TGTGCCAGCAGCCACTTTAGCGGGAGGGCCGATGAGCAGTTCTTC	CASSHFSGRADEQFF
TRBV10-3	NA	TRBJ1-2	NA	TGTGCCATCAGCCCCACCTTGGAGGGGAGGGGCTACACCTTC	CAISPTLEGRGYTF
TRBV6-5	TRBD1	TRBJ1-6	NA	TGTGCCAGCAGGGGACAGGGCTATAATTCACCCCTCCACTTT	CASRGQGYNSPLHF
TRBV5-1	NA	TRBJ1-5	NA	TGCGCCAGCAGCTTGGACGGCAGGGACAATCAGCCCCAGCATTTT	CASSLDGRDNQPQHF
TRBV9	NA	TRBJ1-2	NA	TGTGCCAGCAGCGTAAAGCCAGGAGGTAACTATGGCTACACCTTC	CASSVKPGGNYGYTF
TRBV21-1	NA	TRBJ1-5	NA	TGTGCCAGCAGCCTTCGGGGGGCTCAACCAGCCCAGCATTTT	CASSLRGAQPAQHF
TRBV5-1	TRBD1	TRBJ2-3	NA	TGCGCCAGCAGCTCCGGGACAGCTAGCACAGATACGCAGTATTTT	CASSSGTASTDTQYF
TRBV30	NA	TRBJ2-3	NA	TGTGCCTGGACGGGGGGCACAGATACGCAGTATTTT	CAWTGGTDTQYF
TRBV7-3	NA	TRBJ2-1	NA	TGTGCCAGCAGCTTAACTGTCGTCCCGGGAGTCCCCTACAATGAGCAGTTCTTC	CASSLTVVPGVPYNEQFF
TRBV5-5	NA	TRBJ1-2	NA	TGTGCCAGCAGCTTGGTCGGGTATAACTATGGCTACACCTTC	CASSLVGYNYGYTF
TRBV3-1/TRBV3-2	TRBD1	TRBJ1-1	once	TGTGCCAGCAGCCAAGGACAGGGACCGGGGGAAGCTTTCTTT	CASSQGQGPGEAFF
TRBV4-1	NA	TRBJ1-1	NA	TGCGCCAGCAGGCAAGATGCGGGACCAGGGAGGACTGAAGCTTTCTTT	CASRQDAGPGRTEAFF
TRBV7-6	NA	TRBJ2-5	NA	TGTGCCAGCAGCTTAGGGGCCACGGAACAAGAGACCCAGTACTTC	CASSLGATEQETQYF
TRBV6-1	TRBD1	TRBJ2-5	NA	TGTGCCAGCAGTGCTAAGGGGACAGGTCCTGAAGAGACCCAGTACTTC	CASSAKGTGPEETQYF
TRBV27	TRBD1	TRBJ1-2	NA	TGTGCCAGCAGTCCGGCGGACAGGTTCTATGGCTACACCTTC	CASSPADRFYGYTF
TRBV4-2	TRBD2	TRBJ2-1	NA	TGTGCCAGCAGCCAAGTCACTCTAGCGGGAGGGTCTCGCGAGCAGTTCTTC	CASSQVTLAGGSREQFF
TRBV12-5	NA	TRBJ2-3	NA	TGTGCTAGTGGTCCAGGCGGGGAGAACACAGATACGCAGTATTTT	CASGPGGENTDTQYF
TRBV3-1/TRBV3-2	TRBD2	TRBJ2-1	NA	TGTGCCAGCAGCCAAGGGAGGCCCCGACTAGCGGGAGACTACAATGAGCAGTTCTTC	CASSQGRPRLAGDYNEQFF
TRBV19	TRBD1	TRBJ1-1	NA	TGTGCCAGTAGCAGGGACAGGGTGGACACTGAAGCTTTCTTT	CASSRDRVDTEAFF
TRBV2	TRBD1	TRBJ2-1	once	TGTGCCAGCAGCGAGGACAGGAATATCAATGAGCAGTTCTTC	CASSEDRNINEQFF
TRBV30	NA	TRBJ1-1	NA	TGTGCCTGGAGACTTGCAGGGGTCCCTGAAGCTTTCTTT	CAWRLAGVPEAFF
TRBV2	TRBD2	TRBJ2-2	NA	TGTGCCAGCAGGCCTGGACTAGCGGGAACCCGGGAGCTGTTTTTT	CASRPGLAGTRELFF
TRBV5-1	NA	TRBJ1-2	NA	TGCGCCAGCAGCTTGGATCCTCCGGGGGGCGGCTACACCTTC	CASSLDPPGGGYTF
TRBV4-1	NA	TRBJ1-1	NA	TGCGCCAGCAGCCAGATAGGGGAAAACACTGAAGCTTTCTTT	CASSQIGENTEAFF
TRBV7-9	NA	TRBJ1-1	NA	TGTGCCAGCAGCCCCCGGGGCACTGAAGCTTTCTTT	CASSPRGTEAFF
TRBV11-2	NA	TRBJ1-5	NA	TGTGCCAGCAGCCGTACGGGGGAACAGCCCCAGCATTTT	CASSRTGEQPQHF
TRBV9	TRBD2	TRBJ2-1	NA	TGTGCCAGCAGCTCCCGACTAGCGAACTACAATGAGCAGTTCTTC	CASSSRLANYNEQFF
TRBV6-5	TRBD2	TRBJ2-1	NA	TGTGCCAGCTGGGTGGGCGGGAGCTCGATGGTTGAGCAGTTCTTC	CASWVGGSSMVEQFF
TRBV19	TRBD1	TRBJ1-5	NA	TGTGCCAGTAGACGGACAGGGGGCATGGGCAATCAGCCCCAGCATTTT	CASRRTGGMGNQPQHF